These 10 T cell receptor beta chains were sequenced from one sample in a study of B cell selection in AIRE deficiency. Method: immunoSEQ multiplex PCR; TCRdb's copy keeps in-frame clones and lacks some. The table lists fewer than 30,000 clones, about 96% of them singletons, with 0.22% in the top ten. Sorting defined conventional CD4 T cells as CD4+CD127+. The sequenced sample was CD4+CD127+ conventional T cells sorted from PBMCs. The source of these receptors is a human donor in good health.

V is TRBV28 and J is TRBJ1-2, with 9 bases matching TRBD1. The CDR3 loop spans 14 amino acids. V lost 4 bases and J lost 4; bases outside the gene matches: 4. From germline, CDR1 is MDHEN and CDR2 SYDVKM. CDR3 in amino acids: CASSSGTGTYGYTF. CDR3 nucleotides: TGTGCCAGCAGTTCCGGGACAGGGACCTATGGCTACACCTTC.

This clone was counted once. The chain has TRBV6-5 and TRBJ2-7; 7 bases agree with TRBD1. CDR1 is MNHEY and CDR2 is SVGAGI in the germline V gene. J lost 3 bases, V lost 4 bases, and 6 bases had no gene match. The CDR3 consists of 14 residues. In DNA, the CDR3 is TGTGCCAGCAGTTCCCCGACAGGGAGCTACGAGCAGTACTTC. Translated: CASSSPTGSYEQYF.

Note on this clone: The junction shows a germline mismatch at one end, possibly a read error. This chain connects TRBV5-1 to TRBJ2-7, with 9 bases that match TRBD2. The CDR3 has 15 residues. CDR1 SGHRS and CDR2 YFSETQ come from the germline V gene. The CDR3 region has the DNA TGTGCCAGCAGCTCTTTAGCGGGAGAATCTGGCGAGCAGTACTTC. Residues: CASSSLAGESGEQYF.

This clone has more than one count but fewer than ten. The CDR3 loop reads CASSQTLRGQPQHF. For the CDR3, the DNA is TGCGCCAGCAGCCAAACACTCAGGGGGCAGCCCCAGCATTTT. The V call is TRBV4-3, the J call TRBJ1-5; 7 bases fit TRBD1. With 2 bases clipped from V and 7 bases from J, the junction kept 5 bases outside the gene matches. Germline V gene lookup returns CDR1 LGHNA and CDR2 YSLEER. The CDR3 loop spans 14 amino acids.

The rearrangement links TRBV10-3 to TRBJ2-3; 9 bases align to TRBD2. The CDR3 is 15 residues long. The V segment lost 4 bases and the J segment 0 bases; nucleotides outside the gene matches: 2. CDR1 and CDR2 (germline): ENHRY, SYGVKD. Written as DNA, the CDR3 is TGTGCCATCAGTGCGACTAGCGGTAGCACAGATACGCAGTATTTT. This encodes CAISATSGSTDTQYF.

The CDR3 here is CASSYGGTDTQYF. Here the CDR3 DNA reads TGTGCCAGCAGTTACGGGGGGACAGATACGCAGTATTTT. The V call is TRBV6-6, the J call TRBJ2-3; perhaps TRBD2 as D (6 bases). This CDR3 is built from 13 residues. The V and J ends lost 2 bases and 3 bases respectively, with 6 bases between them. The germline V gene has CDR1 MNHNY and CDR2 SVGAGI (reference sequence).

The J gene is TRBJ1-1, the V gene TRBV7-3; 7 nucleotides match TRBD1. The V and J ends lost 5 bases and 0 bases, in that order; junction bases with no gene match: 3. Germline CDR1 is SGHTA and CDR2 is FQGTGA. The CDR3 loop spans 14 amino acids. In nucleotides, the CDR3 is TGTGCCAGCAGCACGACAGGGTTGAACACTGAAGCTTTCTTT. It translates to CASSTTGLNTEAFF.

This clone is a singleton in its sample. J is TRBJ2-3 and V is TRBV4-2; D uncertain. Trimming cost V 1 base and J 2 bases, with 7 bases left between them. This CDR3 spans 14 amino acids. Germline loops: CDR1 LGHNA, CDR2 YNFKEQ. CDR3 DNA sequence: TGTGCCAGCAGCCAAGCCCTTAACACAGATACGCAGTATTTT. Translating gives CASSQALNTDTQYF.

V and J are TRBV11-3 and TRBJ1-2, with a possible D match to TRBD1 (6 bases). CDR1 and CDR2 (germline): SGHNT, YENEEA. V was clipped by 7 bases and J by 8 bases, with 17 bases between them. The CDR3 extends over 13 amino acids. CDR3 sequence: CASTGYRVQGYTF. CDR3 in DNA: TGTGCCAGCACCGGCTACAGGGTCCAAGGCTACACCTTC. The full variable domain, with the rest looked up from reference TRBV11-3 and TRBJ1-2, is EAGVVQSPRYKIIEKKQPVAFWCNPISGHNTLYWYLQNLGQGPELLIRYENEEAVDDSQLPKDRFSAERLKGVDSTLKIQPAELGDSAVYLCASTGYRVQGYTFGSGTRLTVV.

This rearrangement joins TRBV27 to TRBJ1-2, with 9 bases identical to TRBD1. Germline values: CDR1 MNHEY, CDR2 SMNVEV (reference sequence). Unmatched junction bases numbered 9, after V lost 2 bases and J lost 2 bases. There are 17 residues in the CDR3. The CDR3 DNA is TGTGCCAGCAGTTTAAAGAACCCCGGACAGGGGAACTATGGCTACACCTTC. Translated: CASSLKNPGQGNYGYTF.